This TCR beta chain was recorded in a study of tumor and adjacent non-tumor tissue in lung cancer. This sample's RNA came from whole unsorted tissue. This non-tumor lung sample came from over 3 cm beyond the tumor edge. TCRbeta libraries were built with three rounds of nested PCR, modified from ARM-PCR. Each CDR3 protein gets one entry after TCRdb re-called the multiplex PCR reads with MiXCR. Of 90,000 to 100,000 distinct CDR3 sequences in the sample, about 80% were seen once. As for this clonotype: One end of the junction does not line up with germline, which may come from a read error.

The sequenced sample consisted of distant non-tumor lung tissue. This receptor was obtained from a man aged 60-69 years with small cell lung cancer.

The CDR3 region is CTRWGRTGELFF. For the CDR3, the DNA is TGTACCAGATGGGGGAGGACCGGGGAGCTGTTTTTT. The V gene is TRBV12-3 or TRBV12-4, the J gene TRBJ2-2; a possible D gene is TRBD2 (6 bases). This CDR3 spans 12 amino acids.